A single sample gave rise to the 15 T cell receptor beta chains below, sequenced in a study of beta chain features in type 1 diabetes. The isolated RNA, all of it, was reverse transcribed, so expressed TCRB transcripts were what got sequenced. This table comes from immunoSEQ multiplex PCR, and its TCRdb copy is limited to in-frame clones, with some not included. The sample holds 450,000 to 550,000 clones, approximately 30% seen once. Sequenced: naive CD4+ T cells from blood. Receptors were obtained from a man younger than 35 in good health.

There are a few counts of this clone. The J gene is TRBJ1-1, the V gene TRBV19; 10 bases are a match to TRBD1. The germline CDR1 and CDR2 sequences are LNHDA and SQIVND (reference sequence). The CDR3 contains 17 residues. V lost 5 bases to trimming and J lost 1 base; unmatched junction nucleotides: 10. The CDR3 bases are TGTGCCAGTAGTCCGATCCCCTGGGACAGGGGGAACACTGAAGCTTTCTTT. Translating it yields CASSPIPWDRGNTEAFF.

This chain joins TRBV7-2 and TRBJ2-5, with no clear D. The length of the CDR3 is 14 residues. Germline V gene sequence: CDR1 SGHTA, CDR2 FQGNSA. The V and J ends lost 5 bases and 5 bases respectively, with 15 bases between them. CDR3 coding DNA: TGTGCCAGCAGCGTCCCCTCTCCACCGGAGACCCAGTACTTC. Residues: CASSVPSPPETQYF.

The rearrangement uses TRBV7-6 and TRBJ2-2; no clear D. The V end was cut by 5 bases, the J end by 0 bases, with 13 bases between. The CDR3 runs 16 residues. CDR1 is SGHVS, CDR2 FNYEAQ, per germline. CDR3: CASSPLPGSNTGELFF. The CDR3 DNA is TGTGCCAGCAGCCCGCTCCCCGGTTCGAACACCGGGGAGCTGTTTTTT.

This clone has only a few counts. V usage is TRBV29-1 and J usage is TRBJ2-1; possibly TRBD2 for D (5 bases). The V gene's germline CDR1 is SQVTM and CDR2 ANQGSEA. The CDR3 sequence is 15 residues long. The V end was cut by 3 bases, the J end by 0 bases, with 12 bases between. CDR3 loop: CSVEADYTSYNEQFF. CDR3 sequence (DNA): TGCAGCGTTGAGGCCGACTACACCTCCTACAATGAGCAGTTCTTC.

The V call is TRBV29-1, the J call TRBJ1-1; D gene ambiguous. The CDR3 covers 15 residues. Germline CDR1 reads SQVTM; CDR2 reads ANQGSEA. Trimming pared 2 bases from V and 2 bases from J, leaving 15 bases between. The CDR3 nucleotides are TGCAGCGTTGAAAACACCCGGATTAGAAACACTGAAGCTTTCTTT. It yields the protein CSVENTRIRNTEAFF.

The chain recombines TRBV29-1 with TRBJ2-5; D may match TRBD1 or TRBD2 (5 bases each). CDR3 length: 14 residues. Germline V gene lookup returns CDR1 SQVTM and CDR2 ANQGSEA. V lost 4 bases to trimming and J lost 2 bases, with 14 bases between them. CDR3 nucleotides: TGCAGCGTTGGAAGAGGGGTGGGACAAGAGACCCAGTACTTC. This translates into CSVGRGVGQETQYF.

The V and J genes are TRBV9 and TRBJ2-7; TRBD2 agrees at 7 bases. J lost 4 bases, V lost 0 bases, and 10 bases had no gene match. CDR1 is SGDLS, CDR2 YYNGEE, per germline. The CDR3 runs to 16 residues. This CDR3 reads CASSVETGGSWYEQYF. The DNA of the CDR3 is TGTGCCAGCAGCGTAGAGACGGGCGGGAGTTGGTACGAGCAGTACTTC.

V and J are TRBV6-6 and TRBJ2-7, with D possibly being TRBD1 or TRBD2 (5 bases each). From germline, CDR1 is MNHNY and CDR2 SVGAGI (reference sequence). This CDR3 region has 12 residues. Trimming stripped 2 bases from V and 6 bases from J, with 8 bases between. The CDR3 sequence is CASSYEGIEQYF. CDR3 in DNA: TGTGCCAGCAGTTACGAGGGGATCGAGCAGTACTTC.

The genes are TRBV28 and TRBJ2-7; TRBD2 is a possible D gene (5 bases). Germline V gives CDR1 MDHEN, CDR2 SYDVKM. V lost 6 bases, J lost 5 bases, and 11 bases lay in between. This CDR3 has 12 amino acids. Here the CDR3 DNA reads TGTGCCAGCAGCAGTCACGGGAACGAGCAGTACTTC. Encoded protein: CASSSHGNEQYF.

This clone was counted between two and nine times. The chain carries TRBV7-2 and TRBJ2-5; no definite D call. Trimming removed 1 base from V and 4 bases from J, with 7 bases in between. CDR3 length equals 13 residues. The germline gives CDR1 SGHTA, CDR2 FQGNSA. The chain's CDR3 is CASSLGLPETQYF. As DNA, the CDR3 is TGTGCCAGCAGCTTAGGTCTGCCAGAGACCCAGTACTTC.

This clone was counted only a few times. V usage is TRBV10-3 and J usage is TRBJ2-2; possible D gene TRBD1, 5 bases. V shed 10 bases and J shed 0 bases, with 12 bases lying between them. The germline CDR1 and CDR2 sequences are ENHRY and SYGVKD. This CDR3 is built from 14 residues. The CDR3 sequence is CATSRQTNTGELFF. DNA of the CDR3: TGTGCCACCTCCAGACAGACGAACACCGGGGAGCTGTTTTTT.

CDR3 bases: TGTGCCTGGTATTCGGACAGGGGGCGTAAAGCTTTCTTT. Translation: CAWYSDRGRKAFF. The chain joins TRBV30 to TRBJ1-1; 11 bases are a match to TRBD1. J lost 9 bases, V lost 5 bases, and 8 bases had no gene match. CDR3 length: 13 amino acids. CDR1 GTSNPN and CDR2 SVGIG come from the germline V gene (reference sequence).

This rearrangement joins TRBV7-2 to TRBJ2-3, with D tentatively TRBD2 (5 bases). The length of the CDR3 is 14 residues. Germline V CDR1 and CDR2: SGHTA, FQGNSA. V dropped 1 base and J dropped 4 bases, with 9 bases sitting between them. The CDR3 sequence is CASSLELASDTQYF. The DNA of the CDR3 is TGTGCCAGCAGCTTAGAGCTAGCTTCAGATACGCAGTATTTT.

This chain uses TRBV5-4 with TRBJ2-1, with TRBD1 identical over 7 bases. Germline V gives CDR1 SGHNT, CDR2 YYREEE (reference sequence). The V and J ends lost 1 base and 6 bases, in that order; junction bases with no gene match: 7. The CDR3 runs 15 residues. The CDR3 coding sequence is TGTGCCAGCAGCTTGCCCGGACAGGCGGGCAATGAGCAGTTCTTC. Protein product: CASSLPGQAGNEQFF.

The table lists this clone with a few counts. The chain employs TRBV10-3 and TRBJ2-3; D might be TRBD2 (5 bases). Germline CDR1 and CDR2: ENHRY and SYGVKD. CDR3 size: 13 residues. Trimming removed 9 bases at V and 3 bases at J, with 13 bases between. The DNA of the CDR3 is TGTGCCATAGCCCGGGGTACAACAGATACGCAGTATTTT. Translation: CAIARGTTDTQYF.